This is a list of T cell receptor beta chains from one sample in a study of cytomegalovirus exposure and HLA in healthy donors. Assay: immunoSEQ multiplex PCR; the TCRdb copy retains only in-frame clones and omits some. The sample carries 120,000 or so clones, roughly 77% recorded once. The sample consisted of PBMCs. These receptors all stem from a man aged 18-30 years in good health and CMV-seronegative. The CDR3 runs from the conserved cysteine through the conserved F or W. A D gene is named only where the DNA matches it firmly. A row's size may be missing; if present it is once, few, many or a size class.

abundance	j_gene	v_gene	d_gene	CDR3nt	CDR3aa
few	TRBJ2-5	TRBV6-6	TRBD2	TGTGCCAGCAGTTACTCAACTAGCGGGGAGACCCAGTACTTC	CASSYSTSGETQYF
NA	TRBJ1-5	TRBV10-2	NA	TGCGCCAGCAGTGAAACAGGAGACAATCAGCCCCAGCATTTT	CASSETGDNQPQHF
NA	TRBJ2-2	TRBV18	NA	TGTGCCAGCTCACCCTACGGCGGGACTGTGAACACCGGGGAGCTGTTTTTT	CASSPYGGTVNTGELFF
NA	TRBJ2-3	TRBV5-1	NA	TGCGCCAGCAGCTTGGCCAGTTCCCGCCGCACAGATACGCAGTATTTT	CASSLASSRRTDTQYF
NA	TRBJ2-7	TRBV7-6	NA	TGTGCCAGCAGCTTCGGACAGCTCTTCGGCTACGAGCAGTACTTC	CASSFGQLFGYEQYF
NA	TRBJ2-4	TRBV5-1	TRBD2	TGCGCCAGCAGCTTGGTTAGCGGGGTAGCCAAAAACATTCAGTACTTC	CASSLVSGVAKNIQYF
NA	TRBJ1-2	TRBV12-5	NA	TGTGCTAGTGGTCTGGACGGAGTTGGTCCAACTGGCTACACCTTC	CASGLDGVGPTGYTF
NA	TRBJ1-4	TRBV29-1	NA	TGCAGCGTCCGTCTTACAACTAATGAAAAACTGTTTTTT	CSVRLTTNEKLFF
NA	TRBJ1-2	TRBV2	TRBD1	TGTGCCAGCAGTCGACAGGGGTCTAACTATGGCTACACCTTC	CASSRQGSNYGYTF
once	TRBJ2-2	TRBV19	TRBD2	TGTGCCAGTAGTTCAGAAAGCGGGGGGAGGACCGGGGAGCTGTTTTTT	CASSSESGGRTGELFF
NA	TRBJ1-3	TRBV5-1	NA	TGCGCCAGCAGCTTCGCCACAGGCAGCACGAGCTCTGGAAACACCATATATTTT	CASSFATGSTSSGNTIYF
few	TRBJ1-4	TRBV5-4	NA	TGTGCCAGCAGCTTGGTAGGTGCTCCGGGAAAACTGTTTTTT	CASSLVGAPGKLFF
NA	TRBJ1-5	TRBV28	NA	TGTGCCAGCAGTTTATCAGGGGCCCCCAATCAGCCCCAGCATTTT	CASSLSGAPNQPQHF
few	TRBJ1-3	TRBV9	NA	TGTGCCAGCAGCCCGACCGGGGTGGGAACTGGAAACACCATATATTTT	CASSPTGVGTGNTIYF
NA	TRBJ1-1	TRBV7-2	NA	TGTGCCAGCAGCACCCGCCGACAGGACACTGAAGCTTTCTTT	CASSTRRQDTEAFF
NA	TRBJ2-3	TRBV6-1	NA	TGTGCCAGCCAAACGGGAATTAGGGATACGCAGTATTTT	CASQTGIRDTQYF
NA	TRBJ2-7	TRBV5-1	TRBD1	TGCGCCAGCAGTTGGCCGGGGACAGGGGACGAGCAGTACTTC	CASSWPGTGDEQYF
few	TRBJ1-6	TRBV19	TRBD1	TGTGCCACCGCCGGGACAGGGGGTTCACCCCTCCACTTT	CATAGTGGSPLHF
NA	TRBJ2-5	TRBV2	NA	TGTGCCAGCAGTGAAAGGCGAAACAGGGAGACCCAGTACTTC	CASSERRNRETQYF
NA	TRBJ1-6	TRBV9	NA	TGTGCCAGCAGCGTAGGGACAGAGCTGAATTCACCCCTCCACTTT	CASSVGTELNSPLHF
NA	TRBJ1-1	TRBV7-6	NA	TGTGCCAGCAGCCCATTGGGCTCGAACACTGAAGCTTTCTTT	CASSPLGSNTEAFF
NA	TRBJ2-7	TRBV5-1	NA	TGCGCCAGCAGCTTCCTCCAGGATGGTAGCGAGCAGTACTTC	CASSFLQDGSEQYF
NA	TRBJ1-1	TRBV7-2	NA	TGTGCCAGCAGCTTAGAAAGGGGCACTGAAGCTTTCTTT	CASSLERGTEAFF
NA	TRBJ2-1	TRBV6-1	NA	TGTGCCAGCAGGGGGGCGAGCTCCTACAATGAGCAGTTCTTC	CASRGASSYNEQFF
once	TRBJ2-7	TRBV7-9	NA	TGTGCCAGCAGCTTGAGCACGGGTGCCTACGAGCAGTACTTC	CASSLSTGAYEQYF
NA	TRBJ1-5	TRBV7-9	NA	TGTGCCAGCAGCTTAGGAGATAGCAATCAGCCCCAGCATTTT	CASSLGDSNQPQHF
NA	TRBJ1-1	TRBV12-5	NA	TGTGCTAGTGGTATTTGGGCCTCGAACACTGAAGCTTTCTTT	CASGIWASNTEAFF
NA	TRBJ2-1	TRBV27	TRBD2	TGTGCCAGCAGTACCAACCTACTAGCGGCGACTCCGAATGAGCAGTTCTTC	CASSTNLLAATPNEQFF
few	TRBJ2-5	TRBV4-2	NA	TGTGCCAGCAGCCCCATGGGCGGGGGCTTATCTCAAGAGACCCAGTACTTC	CASSPMGGGLSQETQYF
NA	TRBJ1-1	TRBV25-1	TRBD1	TGTGCCAGCAGTTTCGGACAGGCTGAAGCTTTCTTT	CASSFGQAEAFF
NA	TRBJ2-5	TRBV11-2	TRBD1	TGTGCCAGCAGCTCGGGACAGGGTATCACAGAGACCCAGTACTTC	CASSSGQGITETQYF
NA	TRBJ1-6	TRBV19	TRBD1	TGTGCCAGTCGGAGCCGGGACAGGGGTATTAATTCACCCCTCCACTTT	CASRSRDRGINSPLHF
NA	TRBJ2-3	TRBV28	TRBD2	TGTGCCAGCAGTTCCTATAGCGGGGGAAGAGATACGCAGTATTTT	CASSSYSGGRDTQYF
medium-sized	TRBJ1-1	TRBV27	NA	TGTGCCAGCAGTCCCTACCTAGGAGGGGACACTGAAGCTTTCTTT	CASSPYLGGDTEAFF
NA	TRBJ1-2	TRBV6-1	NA	TGTGCCAGCAGTGAAAACTCGAATCTTAACTATGGCTACACCTTC	CASSENSNLNYGYTF
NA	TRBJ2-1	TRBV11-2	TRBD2	TGTGCCAGCAGCCCCACAGCGGGGGGTCCCTACAATGAGCAGTTCTTC	CASSPTAGGPYNEQFF
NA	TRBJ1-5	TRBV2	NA	TGTGCCAGCAGTGAATCTCGGCAGGGGAATCAGCCCCAGCATTTT	CASSESRQGNQPQHF
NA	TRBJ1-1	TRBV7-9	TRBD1	TGTGCCAGCAGCTTCGCAGGGGGCGGTACTGAAGCTTTCTTT	CASSFAGGGTEAFF
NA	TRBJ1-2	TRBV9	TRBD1	TGTGCCAGCAGCGTCCCCCGGGGCAGGGGGCCCTTCGCCTTC	CASSVPRGRGPFAF
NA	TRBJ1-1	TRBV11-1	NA	TGTGCCAGCAGCTTAGTGGCAGGGGTCATAGGAAGAGACACTGAAGCTTTCTTT	CASSLVAGVIGRDTEAFF
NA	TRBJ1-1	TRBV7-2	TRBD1	TGTGCCAGCAGCCAGGGGGGCGTTTTAGGGACTGAAGCTTTCTTT	CASSQGGVLGTEAFF
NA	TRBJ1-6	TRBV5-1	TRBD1	TGCGCCAGCAGCCTGACAGGGCCTAATTCACCCCTCCACTTT	CASSLTGPNSPLHF
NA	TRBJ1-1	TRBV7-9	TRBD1	TGTTCCAGCAGCTCGGAAGTACAGGGGGCAGGCACTGAAGCTTTCTTT	CSSSSEVQGAGTEAFF
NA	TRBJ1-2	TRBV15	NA	TGTGCCACCAGCAGAGATAGGGGGACTACTAACTATGGCTACACCTTC	CATSRDRGTTNYGYTF
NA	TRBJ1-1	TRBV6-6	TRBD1	TGTGCCAGCAGGCCTGGACAGGGGGCTCTGAGCACTGAAGCTTTCTTT	CASRPGQGALSTEAFF
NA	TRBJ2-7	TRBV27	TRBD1	TGTGCCAGCAGCCGAATAGACAGGGGGGATTACGAGCAGTACTTC	CASSRIDRGDYEQYF
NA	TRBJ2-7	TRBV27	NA	TGTGCCAGCAGTTTAATCGGCGGGGGCCGTACCTACGAGCAGTACTTC	CASSLIGGGRTYEQYF
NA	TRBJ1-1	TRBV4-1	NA	TGCGCCAGCAGCCAACAACAGGACCTGAACACTGAAGCTTTCTTT	CASSQQQDLNTEAFF